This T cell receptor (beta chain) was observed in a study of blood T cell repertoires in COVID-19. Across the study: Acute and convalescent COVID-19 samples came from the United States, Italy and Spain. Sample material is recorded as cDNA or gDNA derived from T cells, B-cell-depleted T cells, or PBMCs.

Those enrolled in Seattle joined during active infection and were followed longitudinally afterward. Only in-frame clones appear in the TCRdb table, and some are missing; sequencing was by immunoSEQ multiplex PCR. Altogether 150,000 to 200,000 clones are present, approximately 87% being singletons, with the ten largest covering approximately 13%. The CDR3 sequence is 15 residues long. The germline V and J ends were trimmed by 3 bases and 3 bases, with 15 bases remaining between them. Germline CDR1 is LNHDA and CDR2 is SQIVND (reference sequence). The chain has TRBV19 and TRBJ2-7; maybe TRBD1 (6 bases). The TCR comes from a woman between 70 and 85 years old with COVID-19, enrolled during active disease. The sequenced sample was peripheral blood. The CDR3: CASSIDPAGVYEQYF. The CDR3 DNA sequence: TGTGCCAGTAGTATTGACCCGGCAGGGGTCTACGAGCAGTACTTC.